The T cell receptor (beta chain) under discussion was sequenced for a study of cytomegalovirus exposure and HLA in healthy donors (dated by TCRdb to about 2017). Looking at the study overall: An earlier analysis of roughly 570 of the donors reported about 300 Gb of sequence data and 100 million to 120 million unique TCR beta sequences obtained from around 190 million T cells. An early release that covered about 600 HLA-typed donors contained approximately 320 gigabases of sequencing data and some 87 million unique TCR sequences. The genetic ancestry cluster associated with self-reported Caucasian donors included roughly four fifths of the roughly 410 genotyped donors. The aim of the study was to test whether cataloging public T cell receptors could identify signatures of past pathogen exposure. Using immunosequencing, the study profiled T cell repertoires from 640 or so subjects and related those repertoires to cytomegalovirus serostatus. A separate validation cohort of approximately 120 different subjects was used in addition to the roughly 670-subject first cohort. High-throughput TCR immunosequencing, statistical association of individual TCRs with disease status, and machine learning were combined to predict cytomegalovirus infection status. A later analysis re-examined previously published TCR beta repertoires from over 500 donors and added high-resolution HLA genotyping to investigate patterns of TCR occurrence. Rather than drawing on any new phenotypic data, the later analysis identified candidate immune exposures from TCR beta sequences and the way those sequences occurred across donors. An earlier analysis of several hundred of the donors applied high-throughput TCR beta sequencing to assess whether each TCR beta V gene segment acted as functional or pseudogenic. Donor age, sex, ethnicity and CMV serostatus were compiled alongside the repertoire data. A later genetic analysis took genome-wide SNP genotypes for about 55% of the roughly 670 donors and used that subset as a discovery cohort. All discovery cohort repertoires had been generated on a single sequencing platform. HLA typing included class I and class II loci at four-digit resolution. Typing coverage varied by locus: about 629-640 donors for A, B, C, DRB1 and DQB1; more than 500 for DQA1; approximately 570 for DPA1; 450 to 480 for DPB1. Because of strong linkage in the cohort, four to six DR-DQ haplotypes were treated as single units for association and clustering. Across around 400 genotyped donors of the cohort, an average of roughly 230,000 unique TCR beta nucleotide sequences per donor were sequenced, and roughly a sixth of those sequences were non-productive.

The cohort was made up of hundreds of healthy bone marrow donors. Cohort members were all nominally healthy when sampled, although unrecorded immune exposures were likely present. The donor tested CMV seronegative, placing the donor among the 352 seronegative members of the cohort. Each donor provided a peripheral blood sample, and peripheral blood mononuclear cells were used for TCR beta sequencing. The Qiagen DNeasy Blood Extraction Kit was used to extract genomic DNA from the blood cell samples. Trimming takes 3 bases off V and 3 bases off J; junction bases not matched to a gene: 6. Measured from the cysteine to the phenylalanine, the CDR3 is 15 residues long. CDR3 DNA only is kept here, 45 bases in frame from base 1. For CDR1 and CDR2, the germline V gene (reference sequence) lists GTSNPN and SVGIG. Library generation was performed with the immunoSEQ multiplex PCR assay. For the multiplex PCR, a mixture combining 60 forward primers for TCR Vbeta segments and 13 reverse primers for TCR Jbeta segments was used. The CDR3 region of rearranged TCR beta genes was amplified from genomic DNA by a multiplex PCR assay. Amplified TCR beta libraries were sequenced as 87-base-pair reads on the Illumina HiSeq System. The original pipeline was this. In a later analysis, 80 million or so unique TCR beta chains were counted across the approximately 640 repertoires, and roughly 10 million of these chains were shared by at least two donors. Raw reads were error-corrected and collapsed into unique sequences by a nearest-neighbor algorithm in which closely related sequences were merged to remove PCR and sequencing errors. To assign V, D and J gene segments, CDR3 sequences were aligned to IMGT reference sequences. For a sequence to be retained, a match of at least six nucleotides was required to both a V gene segment and a J gene segment. Rearrangements were classified as productive when the CDR3 lacked stop codons and remained in frame with V and J, and all other rearrangements were classified as non-productive. Following IMGT convention, CDR3 was defined as the stretch from the second conserved V-encoded cysteine to the conserved J-encoded phenylalanine. The earlier analysis of some 600 of the donors excluded sequences that lacked an unambiguous match to a single V gene segment. In an earlier analysis of more than 500 of the donors, a V segment was called functional when productive rearrangements were above 56.7%, and segregating when the standard deviation between donors exceeded 5%. A statistical classification framework was built for diagnosing cytomegalovirus status from the catalog of TCR beta chain sequences. In a later analysis, TCR nucleotide sequences were compared against IMGT/GENE-DB human TR gene sequences so that V and J genes could be assigned. A later analysis assigned CDR3 sequences and most-parsimonious VDJ recombination scenarios with the TCRdist pipeline. A later analysis defined each TCR beta chain by its CDR3 amino acid sequence plus V-gene family, and excluded reads lacking a unique V-gene family. In a later analysis, some 600 highly shared, low-generation-probability nucleotide sequences were removed to address suspected cross-contamination and a sequencing artifact. For each public chain, a later analysis derived a clonal expansion index from normalized ranks of inferred template counts within each repertoire. Generation probabilities in a later analysis came from a VDJ recombination model fitted to out-of-frame rearrangements, and those results were checked against IGoR. Hypergeometric tests were used in a later analysis to score TCR-TCR, TCR-HLA and TCR-CMV co-occurrence, with a repertoire-size bias correction applied to the TCR pairs. False discovery rates were estimated in a later analysis by permuting HLA or CMV assignments 20 times. In a later analysis, co-occurring TCRs were grouped using DBSCAN, with TCRdist sequence similarity added in when clustering inside HLA-allele-positive subsets. Co-occurrence clustering excluded repertoires with fewer than 30,000 or more than 120,000 public chains, plus five with anomalous nucleotide sharing. TCRdb retrieved this table from immuneACCESS and kept in-frame rearrangements only. Not all clones are present; in checked studies, unresolved V genes account for under half, and no reason is known for the remainder. V and J calls plus clone size are reproduced from that table; the DNA served to infer D and trimming. Counted in this sample were 100,000 to 150,000 clones; about four fifths of them appeared once. The top ten constitute more than 1.4% of the sample.

What the study reported, not specific to this receptor: An earlier analysis of several hundred of the donors showed that most TCR beta V segments appeared in productive rearrangements either about 90% or about 30% of the time, which broadly matched IMGT annotations. Only TCR beta chains were sequenced in this cohort, and the absence of alpha or paired-chain data limited detectable features. The 87-base-pair reads could not distinguish some IMGT-functional V segments, including TRBV6-2 and TRBV6-3, so those segments were excluded. According to a later analysis, most CMV-associated TCR beta chains appeared to be HLA-restricted, and the HLA associations seemed to be driven largely by CMV exposure. Over 15 rarely observed V segments, including chromosome 9 orphons, were excluded from the earlier analysis of approximately 500 of the donors because counts were too low. Most TCR sequences were seen in very few donors, while some public TCRs were found in many individuals. A later analysis reported that several top co-occurrence clusters appeared linked to parvovirus B19, influenza, CMV and Epstein-Barr virus. Sequencing depth was assumed to be roughly uniform across donors in the presence/absence analyses, though that assumption may not hold. A later analysis found that HLA-associated TCR beta chains were more clonally expanded and had lower generation probabilities than equally common non-associated chains. A few of the identified cytomegalovirus-associated TCR beta chains were confirmed in vitro to be specific for cytomegalovirus antigens. The classifier was reported to diagnose cytomegalovirus status with high specificity and sensitivity in both the original and validation cohorts. When HLA alleles, especially DR and DQ, strongly co-occurred, attributing TCR associations to individual alleles was difficult. At a false discovery rate of 0.05, a later analysis linked under 20,000 TCR beta sequences to specific HLA alleles. The sequencing pipeline was judged likely to have produced a cluster of highly shared sequence variants as a technical artifact. Correlated functional status among segregating V segments might be attributable to linkage disequilibrium, but an unknown experimental factor could not be ruled out. Immune exposure information for the cohort was limited to CMV serostatus. V-gene and J-gene trimming of TCR beta chains was associated with a missense DCLRE1C variant in a later genetic analysis, and the association was replicated in an independent cohort. In a later analysis, TCR association rates were found to vary across HLA loci, with the most associated TCRs seen for DRB1 alleles and the fewest for HLA-C alleles. A later genetic analysis reported fewer N-insertions in productive TCRs among donors in an Asian-associated ancestry cluster than the roughly 670-donor mean. The authors suggested that the approach could potentially be generalized to other disease states and immunological phenotypes. A further reported finding was that TCR beta sequences accurately predicted the HLA-A and HLA-B alleles for most subjects in the first cohort. In the study, some 160 TCR beta chains were listed as associated with cytomegalovirus. HLA typing was unavailable for some donors at each locus, so association tests used only the typed subset.

In this sample, this clone turned up a few times. Its recognized antigen is unknown. Qualities for individual bases were not recorded, and no much larger clone is one base off. The material sequenced was PBMCs. This chain is built from TRBV30 and TRBJ2-1; 9 of the junction bases match TRBD1. The clonotype originates from a woman in her late teens or twenties in good health and CMV-seronegative. The CDR3 has the sequence CAWRLRDRDYNEQFF. The DNA reads TGTGCCTGGAGGCTCCGGGACAGGGACTACAATGAGCAGTTCTTC.